Presented here are 24 T cell receptor beta chains from one specimen sequenced in a study of blood T cells in healthy people across ages. It was with a sample-barcoded 5' primer and a J-beta primer mix that a second PCR of about 7 to 12 cycles was run. TCRdb re-derived calls from the 5' RACE reads in MiXCR, one entry per CDR3 protein. In the table there are roughly 800,000 distinct CDR3 sequences, roughly 50% of which are singletons. Sequencing was done on a sample of blood. The receptors stem from a man aged 25 to 45 in good health.

The chain recombines TRBV29-1 with TRBJ2-1; D gene unclear. Germline loops: CDR1 SQVTM, CDR2 ANQGSEA. The CDR3 covers 12 residues. Trimming shortened V by 7 bases and J by 8 bases, and 15 bases separated the two germline ends. The CDR3 DNA sequence: TGCAGCGGAATGGCGGCTCAGGATGAGCAGTTCTTC. This encodes CSGMAAQDEQFF.

This clonotype has just a few counts. The chain is built from TRBV7-8 and TRBJ2-3; D is possibly TRBD2 (6 bases). CDR1 SGHVS and CDR2 FQNEAQ come from the germline V gene. V lost 1 base to trimming and J lost 3 bases, with 17 bases between them. The CDR3 loop spans 17 amino acids. CDR3 DNA: TGTGCCAGCAGCTTAGAGACTCGGGGGTCCTGGACAGATACGCAGTATTTT. Translated, it gives CASSLETRGSWTDTQYF.

The sample holds a few counts of this clonotype. The genes are TRBV7-2 and TRBJ1-2; 8 nucleotides line up with TRBD1. Trimming took 2 bases from V and 8 from J; bases not matched to a gene: 13. The CDR3 sequence is 16 residues long. Germline CDR1 reads SGHTA; CDR2 reads FQGNSA. CDR3 coding DNA: TGTGCCAGCAGCTTAATTATGGGGGACAGGAGGGAAGGCTACACCTTC. It codes for CASSLIMGDRREGYTF.

The V call is TRBV7-8, the J call TRBJ1-2; 10 positions agree with TRBD1. J lost 8 bases, V lost 5 bases, and 14 bases had no gene match. This CDR3 is built from 16 residues. From germline, CDR1 is SGHVS and CDR2 FQNEAQ. CDR3 protein: CASSERQGAPLGGYTF. CDR3 nucleotides: TGTGCCAGCAGCGAAAGACAGGGGGCGCCCCTGGGGGGCTACACCTTC.

This chain joins TRBV4-3 and TRBJ2-3; tentative D call: TRBD2 (6 bases). CDR3 length: 16 residues. CDR1 and CDR2 (germline): LGHNA, YSLEER. Trimming stripped 4 bases from V and 4 bases from J, with 18 bases between. The CDR3 sequence is CASSRFGGKESDTQYF. The CDR3 DNA reads TGCGCCAGCAGCCGGTTCGGCGGGAAGGAGTCAGATACGCAGTATTTT.

This sequence joins TRBV2 and TRBJ2-5; unclear D gene. In germline, CDR1 is SNHLY, CDR2 FYNNEI. CDR3 size: 13 residues. The ends were cut back, 4 bases at V and 2 bases at J, with 8 bases in the middle. As DNA, the CDR3 is TGTGCCAGCAGTGGACGGGTTCAAGAGACCCAGTACTTC. Translation: CASSGRVQETQYF.

A remark on this clonotype: Given a much more abundant clone one base away, this may be a read error. This chain uses TRBV20-1 with TRBJ2-7; no definite D call. CDR3 length: 12 amino acids. Trimming stripped 0 bases from V and 3 bases from J, with 6 bases between. CDR1 is DFQATT and CDR2 is SNEGSKA in the germline V gene (reference sequence). The CDR3 protein is CSARDSGYEQYF. The CDR3 DNA is TGCAGTGCTAGAGATAGTGGCTACGAGCAGTACTTC.

This clonotype was seen a handful of times. The genes are TRBV20-1 and TRBJ2-1, with 7 positions matching TRBD2. The trim removed 4 bases at V and 1 base at J, leaving 7 bases unmatched. There are 15 residues in the CDR3. The germline gives CDR1 DFQATT, CDR2 SNEGSKA (reference sequence). The CDR3 protein is CSATSAGKSYNEQFF. CDR3 coding DNA: TGCAGTGCTACGTCAGCGGGAAAGTCCTACAATGAGCAGTTCTTC.

This clonotype has a single count. CDR3 nucleotides: TGCAGTGCTAGTTTGTCCCCTCCCTCATCCTATGGCTACACCTTC. The encoded protein is CSASLSPPSSYGYTF. V and J are TRBV20-1 and TRBJ1-2; no clear D gene. Trimming left V 3 bases short and J 4 bases short, with 18 bases between. The CDR3 has 15 amino acids. Germline CDR1 and CDR2: DFQATT and SNEGSKA (reference sequence).

The genes are TRBV18 and TRBJ2-7; D call uncertain. CDR3 size: 16 residues. Germline CDR1 reads KGHSH; CDR2 reads LQKENI. V lost 0 bases to trimming and J lost 6 bases, with 18 bases between them. The CDR3 DNA reads as TGTGCCAGCTCACCACCGAACAACCTCGGTTCGAGCGAGCAGTACTTC. Residues: CASSPPNNLGSSEQYF.

This rearrangement joins TRBV27 to TRBJ2-5; tentatively, D is TRBD1 (5 bases). The CDR3 has 13 residues. Germline V gives CDR1 MNHEY, CDR2 SMNVEV (reference sequence). The V end lost 8 bases, the J end lost 1 base, and 11 bases lay between the germline ends. The CDR3 bases are TGTGCCAGCCGACAGCATAGCCAAGAGACCCAGTACTTC. Protein sequence: CASRQHSQETQYF.

The chain combines TRBV10-3 with TRBJ2-4; TRBD2 matches 10 bases. The germline V gene has CDR1 ENHRY and CDR2 SYGVKD. The CDR3 consists of 16 residues. The J segment lost 0 bases and the V segment lost 10 bases, leaving 9 bases of the junction unmatched. The CDR3, as DNA: TGTGCCACCCGCGAGGGACTAGCGAAAGCCAAAAACATTCAGTACTTC. Protein product: CATREGLAKAKNIQYF.

V and J are TRBV10-3 and TRBJ2-1; TRBD2 might be the D (6 bases). Trimming left V 4 bases short and J 7 bases short, with 14 bases between. This CDR3 is 14 amino acids long. From germline, CDR1 is ENHRY and CDR2 SYGVKD. The CDR3 coding sequence is TGTGCCATCAGTGTGGGGGATCGGGGGAATGAGCAGTTCTTC. Its protein is CAISVGDRGNEQFF.

This chain connects TRBV27 to TRBJ1-2; 10 bases align to TRBD1. After removal of 4 bases from V and 8 bases from J, the junction contained 7 bases not matched to a gene. This CDR3 has 14 residues. Germline V CDR1 and CDR2: MNHEY, SMNVEV (reference sequence). The CDR3 DNA sequence: TGTGCCAGCAGTTCGGACAGGGGGGTTCGGGGCTACACCTTC. Protein sequence: CASSSDRGVRGYTF.

This chain connects TRBV6-6 to TRBJ2-5; 7 nucleotides align to TRBD1. CDR1 is MNHNY, CDR2 SVGAGI, per germline (reference sequence). The trim removed 7 bases at V and 6 bases at J, leaving 14 bases unmatched. The CDR3 runs 15 residues. The CDR3 here is CASTAHDRVLKTQYF. The CDR3 bases are TGTGCCAGCACCGCCCACGACAGGGTATTGAAGACCCAGTACTTC.

The V and J genes are TRBV9 and TRBJ2-5; no firm D call. The CDR3 sequence is 13 residues long. The V end was cut by 3 bases, the J end by 5 bases, with 11 bases between. Germline V gene sequence: CDR1 SGDLS, CDR2 YYNGEE. This CDR3 reads CASSGGLTETQYF. Here the CDR3 DNA reads TGTGCCAGCAGCGGGGGTCTAACGGAGACCCAGTACTTC. Using reference TRBV9 and TRBJ2-5 for the parts outside the CDR3, the full variable domain is DSGVTQTPKHLITATGQRVTLRCSPRSGDLSVYWYQQSLDQGLQFLIQYYNGEERAKGNILERFSAQQFPDLHSELNLSSLELGDSALYFCASSGGLTETQYFGPGTRLLVL.

The chain links TRBV7-2 to TRBJ2-7; 9 nucleotides agree with TRBD2. This CDR3 contains 15 residues. The V gene end was trimmed by 4 bases and the J gene end by 3 bases; junction bases not matched to a gene: 7. The germline CDR1 and CDR2 sequences are SGHTA and FQGNSA. CDR3 residues: CASSWSSGVNYEQYF. The CDR3 coding sequence is TGTGCCAGCAGCTGGTCTAGCGGGGTAAACTACGAGCAGTACTTC.

Only a few counts were recorded for this clonotype. The germline gene is not matched at one end of the junction; a read error may be the cause. The rearrangement links TRBV10-3 to TRBJ1-2; D call uncertain. This CDR3 comprises 13 residues. Germline V lookup: CDR1 ENHRY, CDR2 SYGVKD. CDR3 sequence: CAIRESTGYGYTF. CDR3 coding DNA: TGTGCCATCAGGGAGTCAACGGGTTATGGCTACACCTTC.

The chain has TRBV14 and TRBJ1-1; 8 bases are shared with TRBD1. V shed 3 bases, J shed 3 bases, and the junction held 9 bases outside the gene matches. Germline V CDR1 and CDR2: SGHDN, FVKESK. There are 16 residues in the CDR3. In nucleotides, the CDR3 is TGTGCCAGCAGCCACTTACAGGGGGTTGGGGACACTGAAGCTTTCTTT. Protein product: CASSHLQGVGDTEAFF.

In DNA form, the CDR3 reads TGCAGTGCTAGAGACCCGGGGGCTAGCAAACGAAAACCCCACGAGCAGTACTTC. It translates to CSARDPGASKRKPHEQYF. The V call is TRBV20-1, the J call TRBJ2-7, with D perhaps being TRBD1 or TRBD2 (6 bases each). This CDR3 is built from 18 residues. The V end lost 0 bases, the J end lost 5 bases, and 26 bases lay between the germline ends. Germline CDR1 reads DFQATT; CDR2 reads SNEGSKA (reference sequence).

With respect to this clonotype: Relative to the germline gene, one junction end is altered; a read error may explain this. The chain is built from TRBV27 and TRBJ2-7; tentatively, D is TRBD1 (5 bases). This CDR3 is 15 amino acids long. CDR1 is MNHEY and CDR2 is SMNVEV in the germline V gene (reference sequence). CDR3 DNA: TGCGCCAGCAGTCCTTTGGGCCAGGGAACCTACGAGCAGTACTTC. Its translation: CASSPLGQGTYEQYF.

The chain couples TRBV4-1 to TRBJ2-7; D perhaps matches TRBD1 (5 bases). Trimming took 4 bases from V and 3 from J, leaving 19 bases between them. Germline CDR1 and CDR2: MGHRA and YSYEKL. CDR3 length equals 16 residues. In DNA form, the CDR3 reads TGCGCCAGCAGCCCGACCACAGGAATAGAAATCTACGAGCAGTACTTC. It is translated as CASSPTTGIEIYEQYF.

This chain connects TRBV20-1 to TRBJ1-5, with TRBD1 identical over 8 bases. J was trimmed by 7 bases and V by 4 bases; bases with no gene match: 9. Germline loops: CDR1 DFQATT, CDR2 SNEGSKA (reference sequence). CDR3 length equals 14 residues. The CDR3 region is CSANMDRAWQPQHF. The CDR3 nucleotides are TGCAGTGCTAACATGGACAGGGCATGGCAGCCCCAGCATTTT.

This clonotype showed up just a few times. The rearrangement links TRBV6-5 to TRBJ2-3, with 8 bases lining up with TRBD2. There are 17 residues in the CDR3. V shed 2 bases, J shed 2 bases, and the junction held 9 bases outside the gene matches. The germline V gene encodes CDR1 MNHEY and CDR2 SVGAGI. The CDR3 protein is CASSYGWAGGITDTQYF. The DNA for the CDR3 is TGTGCCAGCAGTTACGGCTGGGCGGGGGGTATCACAGATACGCAGTATTTT.